Listed below are T cell receptor beta chains from one sample, sequenced in a study of response to subunit inactivated influenza vaccine. TCRdb reanalysed the RT-PCR reads using MiXCR and keeps one entry per CDR3 protein. Counted here are fewer than 700,000 distinct CDR3 sequences, approximately 12% occurring once; the ten biggest clones make up 10% to 15%. Specimen: PBMCs from blood, collected about 40 days after vaccination. The receptors were sampled from a man in his fifties who received an inactivated influenza vaccine. Each CDR3 is given with its conserved first and last residue. D genes are given only for firm matches. Expanded clones get a size class; other rows say once, few or many, or leave the size out.

abundance: once
j_gene: TRBJ2-1
d_gene: TRBD2
v_gene: TRBV12-3/TRBV12-4
CDR3aa: CAISLRISGVPSYNEQFF
CDR3nt: TGTGCCATCAGCCTCCGAATTAGCGGGGTCCCGTCCTACAATGAGCAGTTCTTC

abundance: many
j_gene: TRBJ1-1
d_gene: -
v_gene: TRBV7-9
CDR3aa: CASRLPVRTEAFF
CDR3nt: TGTGCCAGCCGTCTCCCGGTTCGAACTGAAGCTTTCTTT

abundance: many
j_gene: TRBJ1-1
d_gene: -
v_gene: TRBV29-1
CDR3aa: CSVRRRTEAFF
CDR3nt: TGCAGCGTTCGTCGGCGAACTGAAGCTTTCTTT

abundance: -
j_gene: TRBJ2-7
d_gene: TRBD1
v_gene: TRBV20-1
CDR3aa: CSARQGTSYEQYF
CDR3nt: TGCAGTGCTCGACAGGGAACTAGCTACGAGCAGTACTTC

abundance: -
j_gene: TRBJ2-1
d_gene: -
v_gene: TRBV2
CDR3aa: CASSGPGDYYEQFF
CDR3nt: TGTGCCAGCAGTGGGCCAGGGGACTATTATGAGCAGTTCTTC

abundance: -
j_gene: TRBJ2-3
d_gene: TRBD2
v_gene: TRBV10-3
CDR3aa: CAISPLAGGTTDTQYF
CDR3nt: TGTGCCATCAGTCCCCTGGCGGGGGGAACTACAGATACGCAGTATTTT

abundance: -
j_gene: TRBJ2-3
d_gene: TRBD2
v_gene: TRBV7-2
CDR3aa: CASSYQGGGALTDTQYF
CDR3nt: TGTGCCAGCAGCTACCAGGGCGGGGGGGCACTCACAGATACGCAGTATTTT

abundance: few
j_gene: TRBJ2-7
d_gene: TRBD2
v_gene: TRBV12-3/TRBV12-4
CDR3aa: CASSFSATSGTYEQYF
CDR3nt: TGTGCCAGCAGTTTTTCGGCGACTAGCGGTACCTACGAGCAGTACTTC

abundance: -
j_gene: TRBJ2-7
d_gene: TRBD2
v_gene: TRBV5-1
CDR3aa: CASSLVPSGRSNPYEQYF
CDR3nt: TGCGCCAGCAGCTTGGTCCCTAGCGGGAGGAGCAACCCTTACGAGCAGTACTTC

abundance: few
j_gene: TRBJ2-3
d_gene: TRBD1
v_gene: TRBV12-3/TRBV12-4
CDR3aa: CASTRRTGGSTDTQYF
CDR3nt: TGTGCCAGCACCCGACGGACAGGGGGGAGCACAGATACGCAGTATTTT

abundance: few
j_gene: TRBJ2-1
d_gene: -
v_gene: TRBV7-9
CDR3aa: CASSLLGQGGNEQFF
CDR3nt: TGTGCCAGCAGCTTACTGGGGCAGGGAGGCAATGAGCAGTTCTTC

abundance: -
j_gene: TRBJ1-4
d_gene: TRBD1
v_gene: TRBV2
CDR3aa: CASSDPGTDNEKLFF
CDR3nt: TGTGCCAGCAGTGATCCCGGGACAGATAATGAAAAACTGTTTTTT

abundance: -
j_gene: TRBJ2-1
d_gene: -
v_gene: TRBV24-1
CDR3aa: CATSRGSARDNEQFF
CDR3nt: TGTGCCACCAGTAGAGGTAGCGCAAGAGACAATGAGCAGTTCTTC

abundance: -
j_gene: TRBJ2-1
d_gene: -
v_gene: TRBV28
CDR3aa: CASKGPGIEQFF
CDR3nt: TGTGCCAGCAAAGGGCCAGGAATTGAGCAGTTCTTC

abundance: -
j_gene: TRBJ2-1
d_gene: -
v_gene: TRBV27
CDR3aa: CASSLGGSVEQFF
CDR3nt: TGTGCCAGCAGTTTAGGGGGGAGCGTTGAGCAGTTCTTC

abundance: once
j_gene: TRBJ2-3
d_gene: TRBD2
v_gene: TRBV20-1
CDR3aa: CGAGRGLRGGADTQYF
CDR3nt: TGCGGTGCTGGGAGGGGTTTGAGGGGTGGGGCAGATACGCAGTATTTT

abundance: few
j_gene: TRBJ2-5
d_gene: TRBD2
v_gene: TRBV27
CDR3aa: CASKGLAGGEETQYF
CDR3nt: TGTGCCAGCAAGGGATTAGCGGGGGGGGAAGAGACCCAGTACTTC

abundance: many
j_gene: TRBJ2-1
d_gene: -
v_gene: TRBV29-1
CDR3aa: CSVEDPGNEQFF
CDR3nt: TGCAGCGTTGAAGATCCGGGCAATGAGCAGTTCTTC

abundance: -
j_gene: TRBJ1-6
d_gene: -
v_gene: TRBV7-6
CDR3aa: CASRIGGDSPLHF
CDR3nt: TGTGCCAGCAGAATCGGGGGAGATTCACCCCTCCACTTT

abundance: -
j_gene: TRBJ1-1
d_gene: -
v_gene: TRBV7-2
CDR3aa: CASSFMESYTEAFF
CDR3nt: TGTGCCAGCAGCTTTATGGAATCCTACACTGAAGCTTTCTTT

abundance: -
j_gene: TRBJ2-4
d_gene: TRBD2
v_gene: TRBV7-2
CDR3aa: CASSLTSGRGWENIQYF
CDR3nt: TGTGCCAGCAGCTTAACTAGCGGGAGGGGTTGGGAAAACATTCAGTACTTC

abundance: few
j_gene: TRBJ2-5
d_gene: -
v_gene: TRBV4-3
CDR3aa: CASSQSLAVQETQYF
CDR3nt: TGCGCCAGCAGCCAATCCTTAGCGGTCCAAGAGACCCAGTACTTC

abundance: -
j_gene: TRBJ2-1
d_gene: -
v_gene: TRBV2
CDR3aa: CASLFNSYNEQFF
CDR3nt: TGTGCCAGCCTGTTCAACTCCTACAATGAGCAGTTCTTC

abundance: -
j_gene: TRBJ2-1
d_gene: TRBD2
v_gene: TRBV3-1
CDR3aa: CASSLGVAGGTYEQFF
CDR3nt: TGTGCCAGCAGCCTGGGAGTCGCGGGAGGGACCTATGAGCAGTTCTTC

abundance: -
j_gene: TRBJ1-5
d_gene: -
v_gene: TRBV5-1
CDR3aa: CASSPHSGDQPQHF
CDR3nt: TGCGCCAGCAGCCCGCATAGTGGGGATCAGCCCCAGCATTTT

abundance: many
j_gene: TRBJ2-1
d_gene: -
v_gene: TRBV29-1
CDR3aa: CSVSYRSSYNEQFF
CDR3nt: TGCAGCGTTTCGTACAGATCCTCCTACAATGAGCAGTTCTTC

abundance: -
j_gene: TRBJ2-1
d_gene: -
v_gene: TRBV19
CDR3aa: CASSPRGSVRDEQFF
CDR3nt: TGTGCCAGTAGTCCCCGGGGTAGCGTTAGGGATGAGCAGTTCTTC

abundance: -
j_gene: TRBJ2-7
d_gene: TRBD1
v_gene: TRBV11-2
CDR3aa: CASSPKWTGSSYEQYF
CDR3nt: TGTGCCAGCAGCCCAAAATGGACAGGCAGCTCCTACGAGCAGTACTTC

abundance: many
j_gene: TRBJ1-4
d_gene: -
v_gene: TRBV2
CDR3aa: CASKPPASETTNEKLFF
CDR3nt: TGTGCCAGCAAGCCCCCCGCCAGCGAGACAACTAATGAAAAACTGTTTTTT

abundance: few
j_gene: TRBJ2-1
d_gene: TRBD1
v_gene: TRBV5-5
CDR3aa: CASSLDRSIFSYNEQFF
CDR3nt: TGTGCCAGCAGCCTGGACAGGAGTATATTCTCCTACAATGAGCAGTTCTTC

abundance: many
j_gene: TRBJ2-1
d_gene: -
v_gene: TRBV5-6
CDR3aa: CASSLGLGNEQFF
CDR3nt: TGTGCCAGCAGCCTGGGGCTAGGCAATGAGCAGTTCTTC

abundance: -
j_gene: TRBJ2-5
d_gene: TRBD2
v_gene: TRBV11-1
CDR3aa: CASSPPSHLAGGRETQYF
CDR3nt: TGTGCCAGCAGTCCTCCGTCCCATCTAGCGGGAGGGCGAGAGACCCAGTACTTC

abundance: -
j_gene: TRBJ2-7
d_gene: TRBD2
v_gene: TRBV6-2/TRBV6-3
CDR3aa: CASSYGGRNSYEQYF
CDR3nt: TGTGCCAGCAGTTACGGCGGGAGGAATTCCTACGAGCAGTACTTC

abundance: few
j_gene: TRBJ2-3
d_gene: TRBD2
v_gene: TRBV15
CDR3aa: CATSQLGLAGHTDTQYF
CDR3nt: TGTGCCACCAGCCAACTCGGACTAGCGGGACACACAGATACGCAGTATTTT

abundance: -
j_gene: TRBJ2-2
d_gene: TRBD2
v_gene: TRBV27
CDR3aa: CASKPQGGLASGELFF
CDR3nt: TGTGCCAGCAAACCTCAGGGGGGACTAGCATCCGGGGAGCTGTTTTTT

abundance: many
j_gene: TRBJ2-1
d_gene: TRBD2
v_gene: TRBV6-5
CDR3aa: CASSLTSGRLDEQFF
CDR3nt: TGTGCCAGCAGTTTGACTAGCGGGAGGTTAGATGAGCAGTTCTTC

abundance: -
j_gene: TRBJ1-3
d_gene: -
v_gene: TRBV10-3
CDR3aa: CAISEPKTGNTIYF
CDR3nt: TGTGCCATCAGTGAGCCCAAAACTGGAAACACCATATATTTT

abundance: few
j_gene: TRBJ1-1
d_gene: -
v_gene: TRBV6-5
CDR3aa: CASSYGQHTEAFF
CDR3nt: TGTGCCAGCAGTTACGGCCAGCACACTGAAGCTTTCTTT

abundance: few
j_gene: TRBJ1-4
d_gene: TRBD1
v_gene: TRBV3-1
CDR3aa: CASSPNQGQGRNGEKLFF
CDR3nt: TGTGCCAGCAGCCCAAACCAGGGACAGGGGAGAAACGGTGAAAAACTGTTTTTT

abundance: -
j_gene: TRBJ2-1
d_gene: TRBD1
v_gene: TRBV20-1
CDR3aa: CSANTDRGYNEQFF
CDR3nt: TGCAGTGCTAACACCGACAGGGGCTACAATGAGCAGTTCTTC

abundance: few
j_gene: TRBJ1-5
d_gene: -
v_gene: TRBV6-1
CDR3aa: CASSQTPGATLQPQHF
CDR3nt: TGTGCCAGCAGCCAAACACCGGGGGCCACCCTCCAGCCCCAGCATTTT

abundance: few
j_gene: TRBJ1-1
d_gene: TRBD1
v_gene: TRBV18
CDR3aa: CASSPRRQGVVTEAFF
CDR3nt: TGTGCCAGCTCACCACGGAGACAGGGAGTCGTCACTGAAGCTTTCTTT

abundance: -
j_gene: TRBJ2-7
d_gene: -
v_gene: TRBV7-8
CDR3aa: CASSDSVGRHYEQYF
CDR3nt: TGTGCCAGCAGCGACAGCGTAGGGCGCCACTACGAGCAGTACTTC

abundance: many
j_gene: TRBJ2-3
d_gene: TRBD2
v_gene: TRBV20-1
CDR3aa: CSARDGAGEPDTQYF
CDR3nt: TGCAGTGCTAGAGATGGGGCGGGAGAGCCAGATACGCAGTATTTT

abundance: many
j_gene: TRBJ2-7
d_gene: TRBD1
v_gene: TRBV12-3/TRBV12-4
CDR3aa: CASSFPGQGAYEQYF
CDR3nt: TGTGCCAGCAGTTTTCCGGGACAGGGGGCCTACGAGCAGTACTTC

abundance: many
j_gene: TRBJ2-5
d_gene: TRBD2
v_gene: TRBV7-2
CDR3aa: CASSSGTSGGYETQYF
CDR3nt: TGTGCCAGCAGCTCTGGGACTAGCGGGGGATATGAGACCCAGTACTTC

abundance: -
j_gene: TRBJ2-7
d_gene: -
v_gene: TRBV3-1
CDR3aa: CASSRAGGEQYF
CDR3nt: TGTGCCAGCAGCCGGGCAGGCGGCGAGCAGTACTTC

abundance: -
j_gene: TRBJ2-5
d_gene: TRBD1
v_gene: TRBV4-1
CDR3aa: CASSQESGTEIYGETQYF
CDR3nt: TGCGCCAGCAGCCAAGAAAGTGGGACAGAAATTTATGGAGAGACCCAGTACTTC

abundance: few
j_gene: TRBJ2-7
d_gene: -
v_gene: TRBV7-2
CDR3aa: CASTVETGPTYEQYF
CDR3nt: TGTGCCAGCACAGTGGAGACGGGGCCCACCTACGAGCAGTACTTC

abundance: few
j_gene: TRBJ2-7
d_gene: TRBD1
v_gene: TRBV6-6
CDR3aa: CATKAGGLYEQYF
CDR3nt: TGTGCCACCAAGGCAGGGGGCTTATACGAGCAGTACTTC

abundance: many
j_gene: TRBJ1-6
d_gene: -
v_gene: TRBV7-2
CDR3aa: CASSLGEATIYNSPLHF
CDR3nt: TGTGCCAGCAGCTTAGGGGAGGCGACAATCTATAATTCACCCCTCCACTTT

abundance: -
j_gene: TRBJ1-2
d_gene: -
v_gene: TRBV7-2
CDR3aa: CASSLGPELYGYTF
CDR3nt: TGTGCCAGCAGCTTAGGGCCGGAATTATATGGCTACACCTTC

abundance: -
j_gene: TRBJ2-3
d_gene: -
v_gene: TRBV20-1
CDR3aa: CCASLPGSATDTQYF
CDR3nt: TGCTGTGCTAGTCTTCCGGGGTCTGCCACAGATACGCAGTATTTT

abundance: few
j_gene: TRBJ1-1
d_gene: -
v_gene: TRBV9
CDR3aa: CASSVNPYHEGVNTEAFF
CDR3nt: TGTGCCAGCAGCGTAAACCCATACCACGAGGGTGTGAACACTGAAGCTTTCTTT

abundance: -
j_gene: TRBJ2-1
d_gene: TRBD2
v_gene: TRBV13
CDR3aa: CASSPGGSGGSNEQFF
CDR3nt: TGTGCCAGCAGCCCGGGGGGCAGCGGGGGTTCGAATGAGCAGTTCTTC

abundance: -
j_gene: TRBJ2-2
d_gene: -
v_gene: TRBV12-3/TRBV12-4
CDR3aa: CASSLVGGAGELFF
CDR3nt: TGTGCCAGCAGTTTAGTAGGGGGGGCCGGGGAGCTGTTTTTT

abundance: few
j_gene: TRBJ1-2
d_gene: -
v_gene: TRBV12-3/TRBV12-4
CDR3aa: CASSDQWADGYTF
CDR3nt: TGTGCCAGCAGTGATCAGTGGGCCGATGGCTACACCTTC

abundance: few
j_gene: TRBJ1-1
d_gene: -
v_gene: TRBV6-2/TRBV6-3
CDR3aa: CASSWGLNTEAFF
CDR3nt: TGTGCCAGCAGCTGGGGCCTGAACACTGAAGCTTTCTTT

abundance: few
j_gene: TRBJ2-2
d_gene: -
v_gene: TRBV7-6
CDR3aa: CASSSRAGQTGELFF
CDR3nt: TGTGCCAGCAGCTCCCGGGCGGGGCAAACCGGGGAGCTGTTTTTT